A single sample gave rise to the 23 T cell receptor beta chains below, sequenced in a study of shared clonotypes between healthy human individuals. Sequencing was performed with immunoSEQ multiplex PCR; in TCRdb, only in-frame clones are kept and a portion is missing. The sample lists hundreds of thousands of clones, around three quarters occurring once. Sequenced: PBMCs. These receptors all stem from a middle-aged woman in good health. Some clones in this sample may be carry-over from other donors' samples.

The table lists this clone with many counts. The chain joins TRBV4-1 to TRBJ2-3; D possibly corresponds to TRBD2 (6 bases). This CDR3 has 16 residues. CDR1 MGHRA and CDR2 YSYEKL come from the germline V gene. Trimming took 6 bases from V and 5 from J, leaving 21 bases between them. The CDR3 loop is CASSLMLLAFRDTQYF. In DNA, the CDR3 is TGCGCCAGCAGTCTTATGTTACTAGCATTTAGAGATACGCAGTATTTT.

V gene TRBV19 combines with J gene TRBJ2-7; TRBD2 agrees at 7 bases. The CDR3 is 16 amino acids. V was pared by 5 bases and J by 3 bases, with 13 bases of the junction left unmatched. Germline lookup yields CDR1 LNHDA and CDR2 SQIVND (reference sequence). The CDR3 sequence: CASSRPSSSGHYEQYF. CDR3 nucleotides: TGTGCCAGTAGTCGGCCGTCGTCTAGCGGACACTACGAGCAGTACTTC.

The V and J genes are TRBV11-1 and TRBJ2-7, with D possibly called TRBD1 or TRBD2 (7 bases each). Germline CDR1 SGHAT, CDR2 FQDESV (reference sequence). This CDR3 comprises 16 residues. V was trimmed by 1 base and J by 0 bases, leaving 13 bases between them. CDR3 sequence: CASSLGSGTVSYEQYF. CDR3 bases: TGTGCCAGCAGCTTAGGCAGCGGGACAGTCTCCTACGAGCAGTACTTC.

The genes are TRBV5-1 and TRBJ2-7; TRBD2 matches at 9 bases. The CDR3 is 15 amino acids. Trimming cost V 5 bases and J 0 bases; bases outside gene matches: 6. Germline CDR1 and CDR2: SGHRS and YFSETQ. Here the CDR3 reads CASSSGTSSSYEQYF. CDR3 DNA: TGCGCCAGCAGTTCCGGGACTAGCAGCTCCTACGAGCAGTACTTC.

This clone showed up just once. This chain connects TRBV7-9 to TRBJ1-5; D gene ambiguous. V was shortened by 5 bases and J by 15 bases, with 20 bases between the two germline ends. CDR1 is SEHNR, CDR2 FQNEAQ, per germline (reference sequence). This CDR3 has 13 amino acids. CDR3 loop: CASSQVLGPLRHF. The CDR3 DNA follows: TGTGCCAGCAGCCAAGTGCTCGGACCCCTTCGGCATTTT.

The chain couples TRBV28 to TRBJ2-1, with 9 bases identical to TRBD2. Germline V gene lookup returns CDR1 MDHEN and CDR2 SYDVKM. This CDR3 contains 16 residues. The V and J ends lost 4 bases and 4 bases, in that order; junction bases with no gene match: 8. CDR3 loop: CASSSRSGRAYNEQFF. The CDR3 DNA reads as TGTGCCAGCAGTTCCCGTAGCGGGAGAGCGTACAATGAGCAGTTCTTC.

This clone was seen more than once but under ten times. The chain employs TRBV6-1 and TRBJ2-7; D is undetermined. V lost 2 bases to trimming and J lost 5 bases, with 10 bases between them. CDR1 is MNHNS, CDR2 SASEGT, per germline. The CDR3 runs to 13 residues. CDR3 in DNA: TGTGCCAGCAGTGAATCTGACGGCCACGAGCAGTACTTC. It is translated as CASSESDGHEQYF.

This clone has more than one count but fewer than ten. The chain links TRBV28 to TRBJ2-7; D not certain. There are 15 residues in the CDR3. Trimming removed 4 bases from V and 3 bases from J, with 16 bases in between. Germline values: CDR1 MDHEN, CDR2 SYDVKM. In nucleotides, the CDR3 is TGTGCCAGCAGTTCCTGGACGAGAAATTTCTACGAGCAGTACTTC. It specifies CASSSWTRNFYEQYF.

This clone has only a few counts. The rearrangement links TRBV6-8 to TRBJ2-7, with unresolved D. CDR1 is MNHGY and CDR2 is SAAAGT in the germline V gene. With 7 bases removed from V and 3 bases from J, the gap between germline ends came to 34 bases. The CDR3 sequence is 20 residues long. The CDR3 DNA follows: TGTGCCAGCACCTACGATTCACTTCAGGCGTTTAGTTTAAAGGTCTACGAGCAGTACTTC. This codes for CASTYDSLQAFSLKVYEQYF.

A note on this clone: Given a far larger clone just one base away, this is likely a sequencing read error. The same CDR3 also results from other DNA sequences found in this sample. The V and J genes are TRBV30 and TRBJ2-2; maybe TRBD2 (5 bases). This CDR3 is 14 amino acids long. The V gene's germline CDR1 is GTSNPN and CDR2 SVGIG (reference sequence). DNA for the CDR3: TGTGCCTGGAGTGTGAGGCGGAACACCGGGGAGCTGTTTTTC. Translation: CAWSVRRNTGELFF.

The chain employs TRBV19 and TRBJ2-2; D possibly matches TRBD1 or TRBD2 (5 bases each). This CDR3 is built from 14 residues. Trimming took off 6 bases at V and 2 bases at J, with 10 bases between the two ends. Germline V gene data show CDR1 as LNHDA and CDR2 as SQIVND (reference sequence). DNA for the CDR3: TGTGCCAGTAGGAGGGGTACCAACACCGGGGAGCTGTTTTTT. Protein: CASRRGTNTGELFF.

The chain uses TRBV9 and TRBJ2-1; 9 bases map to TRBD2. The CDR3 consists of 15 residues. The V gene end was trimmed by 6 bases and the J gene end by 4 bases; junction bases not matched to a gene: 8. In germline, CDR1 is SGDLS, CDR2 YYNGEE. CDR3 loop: CASTATSGPYNEQFF. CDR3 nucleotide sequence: TGTGCCAGCACGGCCACTAGCGGGCCATACAATGAGCAGTTCTTC.

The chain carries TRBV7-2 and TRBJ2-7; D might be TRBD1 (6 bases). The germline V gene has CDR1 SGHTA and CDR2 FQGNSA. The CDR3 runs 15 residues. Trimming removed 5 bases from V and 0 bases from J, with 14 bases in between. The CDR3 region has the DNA TGTGCCAGCAGCCCAGGACAGTCCGTCTCCTACGAGCAGTACTTC. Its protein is CASSPGQSVSYEQYF.

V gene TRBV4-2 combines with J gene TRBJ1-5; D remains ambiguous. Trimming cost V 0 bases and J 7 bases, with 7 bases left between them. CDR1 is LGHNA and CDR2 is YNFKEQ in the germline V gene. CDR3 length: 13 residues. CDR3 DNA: TGTGCCAGCAGCCAAGATACCAGCCAGCCCCAGCATTTT. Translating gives CASSQDTSQPQHF.

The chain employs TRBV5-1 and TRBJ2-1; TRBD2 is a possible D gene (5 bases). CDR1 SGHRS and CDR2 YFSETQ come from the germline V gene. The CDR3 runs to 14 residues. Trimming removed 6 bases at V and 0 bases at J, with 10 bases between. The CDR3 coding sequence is TGCGCCAGCATGGGCGGGTCCTCCTACAATGAGCAGTTCTTC. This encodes CASMGGSSYNEQFF.

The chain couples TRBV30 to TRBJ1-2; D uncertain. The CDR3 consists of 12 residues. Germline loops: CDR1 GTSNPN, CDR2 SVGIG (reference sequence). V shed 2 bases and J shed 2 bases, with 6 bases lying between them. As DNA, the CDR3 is TGTGCCTGGAGTACTACGAACTATGGCTACACCTTC. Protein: CAWSTTNYGYTF.

This chain's CDR3 is CASSIGTGVSEQYF. The CDR3 coding sequence is TGTGCCAGTAGTATTGGGACAGGGGTTTCCGAGCAGTACTTC. The rearrangement joins TRBV19 to TRBJ2-7; 10 positions match TRBD1. The V gene end was trimmed by 3 bases and the J gene end by 6 bases; junction bases not matched to a gene: 5. The CDR3 is 14 residues long. Per germline, CDR1 LNHDA and CDR2 SQIVND (reference sequence). The full variable domain, completed using reference TRBV19 and TRBJ2-7, is DGGITQSPKYLFRKEGQNVTLSCEQNLNHDAMYWYRQDPGQGLRLIYYSQIVNDFQKGDIAEGYSVSREKKESFPLTVTSAQKNPTAFYLCASSIGTGVSEQYFGPGTRLTVT.

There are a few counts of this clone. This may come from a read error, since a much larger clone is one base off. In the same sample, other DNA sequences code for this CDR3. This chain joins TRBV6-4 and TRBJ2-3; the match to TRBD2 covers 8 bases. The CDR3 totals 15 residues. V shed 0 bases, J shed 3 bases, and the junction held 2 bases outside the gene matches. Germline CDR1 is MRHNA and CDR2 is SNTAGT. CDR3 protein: CASSDSGRATDTQYF. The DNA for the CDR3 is TGTGCCAGCAGTGACTCCGGGAGGGCTACAGATACGCAGTATTTT.

CDR3 sequence: CAWSVRWGQPNQPQHF. DNA for the CDR3: TGTGCCTGGAGTGTAAGATGGGGACAGCCGAATCAGCCCCAGCATTTT. The chain joins TRBV30 to TRBJ1-5, with TRBD1 matching over 7 bases. J was trimmed by 4 bases and V by 0 bases; bases with no gene match: 9. There are 16 residues in the CDR3. Germline CDR1 GTSNPN, CDR2 SVGIG (reference sequence). The full variable domain, completed using reference TRBV30 and TRBJ1-5, is SQTIHQWPATLVQPVGSPLSLECTVEGTSNPNLYWYRQAAGRGLQLLFYSVGIGQISSEVPQNLSASRPQDRQFILSSKKLLLSDSGFYLCAWSVRWGQPNQPQHFGDGTRLSIL.

CDR3 amino acids: CASTATSFSPDTQYF. The CDR3 bases are TGTGCCAGCACCGCCACTAGTTTTTCCCCAGATACGCAGTATTTT. The V and J genes are TRBV6-1 and TRBJ2-3; D possibly corresponds to TRBD2 (5 bases). Trimming pared 7 bases from V and 4 bases from J, leaving 18 bases between. Germline values: CDR1 MNHNS, CDR2 SASEGT. The CDR3 consists of 15 residues.

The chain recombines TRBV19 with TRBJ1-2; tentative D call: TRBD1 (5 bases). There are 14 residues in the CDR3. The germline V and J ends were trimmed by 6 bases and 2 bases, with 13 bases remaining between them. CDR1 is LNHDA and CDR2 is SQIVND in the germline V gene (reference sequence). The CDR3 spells CASRGSGTNYGYTF. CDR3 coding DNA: TGTGCCAGTAGGGGATCCGGGACCAACTATGGCTACACCTTC.

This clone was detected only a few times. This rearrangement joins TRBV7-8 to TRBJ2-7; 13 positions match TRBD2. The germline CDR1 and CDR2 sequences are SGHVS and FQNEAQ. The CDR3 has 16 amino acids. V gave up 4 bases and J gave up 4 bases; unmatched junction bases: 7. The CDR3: CASSSGTSGDLYEQYF. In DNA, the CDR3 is TGTGCCAGCAGCTCCGGGACTAGCGGGGATCTTTACGAGCAGTACTTC.

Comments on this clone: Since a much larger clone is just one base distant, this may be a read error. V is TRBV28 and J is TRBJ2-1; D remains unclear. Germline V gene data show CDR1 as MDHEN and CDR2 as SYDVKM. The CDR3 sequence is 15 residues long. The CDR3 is CASSSLRKDYNGQFF. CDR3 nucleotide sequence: TGTGCCAGCAGTTCCCTCCGAAAGGATTACAATGGGCAGTTCTTC.